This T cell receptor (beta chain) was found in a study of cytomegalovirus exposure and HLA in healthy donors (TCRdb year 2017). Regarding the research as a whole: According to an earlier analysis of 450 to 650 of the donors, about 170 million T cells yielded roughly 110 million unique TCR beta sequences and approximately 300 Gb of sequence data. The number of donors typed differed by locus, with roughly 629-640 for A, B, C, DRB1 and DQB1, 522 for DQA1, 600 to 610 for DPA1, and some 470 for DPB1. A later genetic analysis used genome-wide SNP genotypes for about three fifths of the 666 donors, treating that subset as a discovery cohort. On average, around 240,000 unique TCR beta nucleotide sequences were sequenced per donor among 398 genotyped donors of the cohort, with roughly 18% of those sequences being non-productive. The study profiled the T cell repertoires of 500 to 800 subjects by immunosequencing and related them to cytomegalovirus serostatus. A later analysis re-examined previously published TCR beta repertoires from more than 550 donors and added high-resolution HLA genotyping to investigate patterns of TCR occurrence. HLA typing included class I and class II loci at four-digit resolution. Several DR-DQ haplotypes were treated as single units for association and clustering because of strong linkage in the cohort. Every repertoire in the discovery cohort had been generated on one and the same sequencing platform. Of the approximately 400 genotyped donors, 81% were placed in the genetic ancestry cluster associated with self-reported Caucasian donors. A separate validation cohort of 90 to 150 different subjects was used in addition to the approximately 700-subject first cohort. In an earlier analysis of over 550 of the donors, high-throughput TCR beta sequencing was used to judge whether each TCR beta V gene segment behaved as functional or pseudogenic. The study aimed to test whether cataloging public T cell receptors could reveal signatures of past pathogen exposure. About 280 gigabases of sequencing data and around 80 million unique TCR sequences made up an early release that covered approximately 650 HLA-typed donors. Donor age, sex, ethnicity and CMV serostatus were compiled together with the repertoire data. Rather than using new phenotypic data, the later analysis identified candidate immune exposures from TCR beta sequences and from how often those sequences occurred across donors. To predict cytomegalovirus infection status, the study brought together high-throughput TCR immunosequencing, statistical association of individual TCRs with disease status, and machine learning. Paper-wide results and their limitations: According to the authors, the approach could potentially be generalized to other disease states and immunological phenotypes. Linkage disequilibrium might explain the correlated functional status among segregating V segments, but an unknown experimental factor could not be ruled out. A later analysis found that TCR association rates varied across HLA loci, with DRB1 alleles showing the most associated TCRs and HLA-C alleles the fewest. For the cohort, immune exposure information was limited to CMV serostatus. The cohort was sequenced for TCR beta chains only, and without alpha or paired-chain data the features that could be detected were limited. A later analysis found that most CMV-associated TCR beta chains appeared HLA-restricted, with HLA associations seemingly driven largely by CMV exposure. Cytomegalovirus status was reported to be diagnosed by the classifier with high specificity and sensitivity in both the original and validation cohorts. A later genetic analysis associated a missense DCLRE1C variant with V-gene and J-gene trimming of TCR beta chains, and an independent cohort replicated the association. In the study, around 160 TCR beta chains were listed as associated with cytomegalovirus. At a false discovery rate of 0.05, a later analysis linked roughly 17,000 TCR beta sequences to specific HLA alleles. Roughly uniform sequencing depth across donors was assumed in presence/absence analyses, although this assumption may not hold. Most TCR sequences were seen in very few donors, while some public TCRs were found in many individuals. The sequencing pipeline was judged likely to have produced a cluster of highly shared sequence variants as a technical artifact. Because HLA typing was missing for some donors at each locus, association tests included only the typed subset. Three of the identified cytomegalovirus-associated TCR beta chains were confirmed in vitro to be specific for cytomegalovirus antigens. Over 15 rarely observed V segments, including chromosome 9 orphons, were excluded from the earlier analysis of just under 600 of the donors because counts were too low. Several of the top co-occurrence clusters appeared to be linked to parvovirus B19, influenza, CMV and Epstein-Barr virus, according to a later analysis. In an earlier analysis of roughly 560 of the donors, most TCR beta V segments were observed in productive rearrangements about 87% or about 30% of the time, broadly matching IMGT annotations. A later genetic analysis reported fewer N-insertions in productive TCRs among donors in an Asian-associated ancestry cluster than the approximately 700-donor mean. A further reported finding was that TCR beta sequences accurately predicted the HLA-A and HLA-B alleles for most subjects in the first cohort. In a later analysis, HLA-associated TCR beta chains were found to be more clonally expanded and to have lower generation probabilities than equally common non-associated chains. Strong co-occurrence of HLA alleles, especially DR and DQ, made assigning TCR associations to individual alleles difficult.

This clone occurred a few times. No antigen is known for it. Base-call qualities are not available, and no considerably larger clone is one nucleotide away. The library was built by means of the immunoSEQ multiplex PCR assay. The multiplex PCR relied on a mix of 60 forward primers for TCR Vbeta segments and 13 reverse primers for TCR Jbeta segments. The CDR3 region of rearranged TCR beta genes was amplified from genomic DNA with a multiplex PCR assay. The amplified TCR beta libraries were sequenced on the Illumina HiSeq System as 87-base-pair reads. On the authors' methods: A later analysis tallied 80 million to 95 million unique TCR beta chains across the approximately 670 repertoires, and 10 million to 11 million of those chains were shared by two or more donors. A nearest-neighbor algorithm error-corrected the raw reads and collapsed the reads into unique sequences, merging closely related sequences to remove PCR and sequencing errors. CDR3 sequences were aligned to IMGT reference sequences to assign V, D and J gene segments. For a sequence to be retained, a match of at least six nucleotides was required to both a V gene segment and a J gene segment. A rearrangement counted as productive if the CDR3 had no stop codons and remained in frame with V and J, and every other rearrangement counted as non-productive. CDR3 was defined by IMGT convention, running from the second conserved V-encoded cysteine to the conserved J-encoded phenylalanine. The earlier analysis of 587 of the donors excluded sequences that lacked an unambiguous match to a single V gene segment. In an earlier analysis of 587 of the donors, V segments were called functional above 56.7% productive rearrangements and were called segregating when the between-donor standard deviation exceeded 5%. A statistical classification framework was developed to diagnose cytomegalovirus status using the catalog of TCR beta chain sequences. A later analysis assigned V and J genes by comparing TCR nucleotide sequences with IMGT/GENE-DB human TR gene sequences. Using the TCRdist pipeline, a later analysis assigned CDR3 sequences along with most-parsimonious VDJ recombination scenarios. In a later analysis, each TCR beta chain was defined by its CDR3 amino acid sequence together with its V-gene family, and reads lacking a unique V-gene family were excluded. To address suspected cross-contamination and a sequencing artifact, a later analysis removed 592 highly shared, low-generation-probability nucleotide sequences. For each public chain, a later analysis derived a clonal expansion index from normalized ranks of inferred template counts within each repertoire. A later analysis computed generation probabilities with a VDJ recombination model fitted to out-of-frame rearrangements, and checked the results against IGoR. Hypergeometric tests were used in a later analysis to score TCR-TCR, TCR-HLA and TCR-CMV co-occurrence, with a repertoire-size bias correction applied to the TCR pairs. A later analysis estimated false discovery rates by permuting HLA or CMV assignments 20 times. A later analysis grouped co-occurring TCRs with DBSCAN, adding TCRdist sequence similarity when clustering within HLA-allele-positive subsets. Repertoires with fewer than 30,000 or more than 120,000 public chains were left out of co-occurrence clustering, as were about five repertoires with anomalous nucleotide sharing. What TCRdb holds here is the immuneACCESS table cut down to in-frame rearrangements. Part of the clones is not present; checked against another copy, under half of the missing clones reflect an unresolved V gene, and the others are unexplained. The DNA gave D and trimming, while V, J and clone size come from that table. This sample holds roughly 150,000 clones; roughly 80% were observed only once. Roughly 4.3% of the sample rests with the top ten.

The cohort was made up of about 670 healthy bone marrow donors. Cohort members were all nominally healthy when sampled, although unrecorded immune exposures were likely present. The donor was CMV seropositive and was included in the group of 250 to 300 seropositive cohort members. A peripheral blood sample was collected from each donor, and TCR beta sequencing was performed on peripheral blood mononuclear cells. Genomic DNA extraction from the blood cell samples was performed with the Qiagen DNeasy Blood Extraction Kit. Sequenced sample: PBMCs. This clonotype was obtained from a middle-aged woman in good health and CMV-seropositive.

The DNA sequence is given as TGTGCCATCAGTGCCGGACAGGGCCCTGGAAACACCATATATTTT. It codes for CAISAGQGPGNTIYF. The sequence joins TRBV10-3 to TRBJ1-3; TRBD1 agrees with 8 junctional bases. Reading the germline V gene gives CDR1 ENHRY and CDR2 SYGVKD. The CDR3 contains 15 residues, cysteine and phenylalanine counted. The DNA shown is the 45-base CDR3, in frame from base 1. Ends trimmed: V by 4 bases, J by 2 bases; bases unmatched to a gene: 4.